This T cell receptor beta chain is from a study of blood T cell repertoires in COVID-19. This CDR3 is built from 15 residues. Germline-derived CDR1 and CDR2 are SGHVS and FQNEAQ. Trimming at V came to 2 bases and at J to 7 bases, leaving 4 bases not matched to a gene. Data came from immunoSEQ multiplex PCR; TCRdb stores just in-frame clones and leaves some out. The sample contains around 40,000 clones, around 84% of which appear only once. V gene TRBV7-8 combines with J gene TRBJ2-7; 14 bases line up with TRBD2. The source material was peripheral blood. This receptor was taken from a human donor in a cohort sampled during active COVID-19. CDR3 protein: CASSLIGLAGGEQYF. Written as DNA, the CDR3 is TGTGCCAGCAGCTTAATAGGACTAGCGGGGGGAGAGCAGTACTTC.